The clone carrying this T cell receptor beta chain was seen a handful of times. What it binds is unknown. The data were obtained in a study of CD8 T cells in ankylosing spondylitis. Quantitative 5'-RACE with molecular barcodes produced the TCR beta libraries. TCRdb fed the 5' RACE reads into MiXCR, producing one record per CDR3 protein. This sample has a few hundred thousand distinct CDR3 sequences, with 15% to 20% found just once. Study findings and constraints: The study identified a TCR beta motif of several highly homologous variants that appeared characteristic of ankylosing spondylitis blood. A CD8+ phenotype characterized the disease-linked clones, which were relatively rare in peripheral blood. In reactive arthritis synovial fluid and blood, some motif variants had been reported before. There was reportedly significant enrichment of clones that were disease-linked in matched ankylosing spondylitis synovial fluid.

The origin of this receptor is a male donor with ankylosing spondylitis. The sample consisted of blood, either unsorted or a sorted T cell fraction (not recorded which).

The CDR3 loop is CATSARPTPNTEAFF. The CDR3 region has the DNA TGTGCCACCAGCGCCAGGCCCACACCAAACACTGAAGCTTTCTTT. The chain couples TRBV15 to TRBJ1-1, with D unclear. The CDR3 covers 15 residues. Germline V gene data show CDR1 as LNHNV and CDR2 as YYDKDF (reference sequence). Between the trimmed V and J ends, which lost 5 bases and 2 bases, there was a span of 15 bases.